This T cell receptor beta chain was found in a study of human T cells and chemical hapten exposure. Across the study: Patients were mainly female, each with alopecia areata, totalis or universalis.

Germline V gene data show CDR1 as SGHKS and CDR2 as YYEKEE (reference sequence). Trimming pared 1 base from V and 2 bases from J, leaving 10 bases between. The CDR3 runs 14 residues. The sample's time point: patch test 2, 6 weeks after DPC sensitization. Stated treatment: therapeutic diphenylcyclopropenone sensitization with weekly scalp DPC. TCRdb fed the RACE reads into MiXCR, producing one record per CDR3 protein. Of about 140,000 distinct CDR3 sequences in the sample, approximately 12% are singletons; the top ten hold under 1.5%. This material consisted of whole blood, taken in connection with sensitization to the hapten diphenylcyclopropenone (DPC). J is TRBJ2-7 and V is TRBV5-5, with a tentative D call TRBD1 (5 bases). The sequence was obtained from a woman between 50 and 59 years old with alopecia areata. Some clones in this sample may be carry-over from other donors' samples. The CDR3 sequence is CASSLLTATYEQYF. The CDR3 DNA sequence: TGTGCCAGCAGCTTGTTGACAGCCACCTACGAGCAGTACTTC.